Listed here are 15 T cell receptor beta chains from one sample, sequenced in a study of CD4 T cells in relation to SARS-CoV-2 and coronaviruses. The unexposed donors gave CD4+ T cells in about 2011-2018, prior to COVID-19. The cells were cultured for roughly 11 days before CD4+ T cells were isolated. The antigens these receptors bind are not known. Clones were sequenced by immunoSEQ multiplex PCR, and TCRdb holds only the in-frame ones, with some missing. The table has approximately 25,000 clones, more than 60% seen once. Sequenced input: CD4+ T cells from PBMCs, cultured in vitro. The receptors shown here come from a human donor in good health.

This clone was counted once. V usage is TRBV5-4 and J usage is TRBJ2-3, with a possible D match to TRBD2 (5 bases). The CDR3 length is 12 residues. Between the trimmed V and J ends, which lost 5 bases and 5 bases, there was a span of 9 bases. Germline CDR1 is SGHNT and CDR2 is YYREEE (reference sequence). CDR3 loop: CASRAEGDTQYF. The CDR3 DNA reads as TGTGCCAGCAGAGCCGAGGGAGATACGCAGTATTTT.

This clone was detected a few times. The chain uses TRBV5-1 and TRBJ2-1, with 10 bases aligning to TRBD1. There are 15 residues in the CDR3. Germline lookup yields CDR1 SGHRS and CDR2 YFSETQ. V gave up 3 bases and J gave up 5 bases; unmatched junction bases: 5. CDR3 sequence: CASSSGTGDHNEQFF. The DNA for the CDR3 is TGCGCCAGCAGCTCCGGGACAGGGGATCACAATGAGCAGTTCTTC.

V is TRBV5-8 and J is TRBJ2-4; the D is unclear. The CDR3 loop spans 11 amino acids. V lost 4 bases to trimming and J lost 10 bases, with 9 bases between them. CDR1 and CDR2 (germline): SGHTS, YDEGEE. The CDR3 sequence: CASSPSYIQYF. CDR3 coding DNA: TGTGCCAGCAGCCCGTCGTATATTCAGTACTTC.

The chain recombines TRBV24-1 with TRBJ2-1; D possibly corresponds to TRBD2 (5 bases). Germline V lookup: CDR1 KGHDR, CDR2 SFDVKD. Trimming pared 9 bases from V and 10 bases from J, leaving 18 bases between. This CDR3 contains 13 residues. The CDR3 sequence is CATGWAKEAEQFF. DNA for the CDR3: TGTGCCACCGGATGGGCCAAGGAGGCAGAGCAGTTCTTC.

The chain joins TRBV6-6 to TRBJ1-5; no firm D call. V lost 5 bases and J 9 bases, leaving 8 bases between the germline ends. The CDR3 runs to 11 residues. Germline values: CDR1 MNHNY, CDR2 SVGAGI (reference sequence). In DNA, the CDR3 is TGTGCCAGCAGTGAGAGTGGGCCCCAGCATTTT. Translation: CASSESGPQHF.

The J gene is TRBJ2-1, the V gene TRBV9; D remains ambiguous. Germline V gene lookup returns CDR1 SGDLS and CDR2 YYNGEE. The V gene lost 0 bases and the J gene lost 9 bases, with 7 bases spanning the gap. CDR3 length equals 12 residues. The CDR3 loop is CASSVVYGEQFF. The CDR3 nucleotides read TGTGCCAGCAGCGTAGTCTACGGTGAGCAGTTCTTC.

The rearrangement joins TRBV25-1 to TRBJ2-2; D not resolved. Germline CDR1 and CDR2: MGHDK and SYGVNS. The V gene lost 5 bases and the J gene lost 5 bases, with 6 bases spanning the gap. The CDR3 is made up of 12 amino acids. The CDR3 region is CASSKPTGELFF. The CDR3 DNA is TGTGCCAGCAGTAAACCTACCGGGGAGCTGTTTTTT.

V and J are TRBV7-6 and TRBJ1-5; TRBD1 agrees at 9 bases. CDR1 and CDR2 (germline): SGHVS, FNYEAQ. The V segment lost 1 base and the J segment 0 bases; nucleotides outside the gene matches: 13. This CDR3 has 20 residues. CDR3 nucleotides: TGTGCCAGCAGCTTAGGGCTGGACAGGGGACCCACATATAGCAATCAGCCCCAGCATTTT. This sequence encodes CASSLGLDRGPTYSNQPQHF.

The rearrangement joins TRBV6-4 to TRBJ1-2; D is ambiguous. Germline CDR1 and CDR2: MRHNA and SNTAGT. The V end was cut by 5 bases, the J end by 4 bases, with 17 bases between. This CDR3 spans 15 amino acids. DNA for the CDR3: TGTGCCAGCAGTCCTCGTCCTTCCGAGGGCTATGGCTACACCTTC. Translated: CASSPRPSEGYGYTF.

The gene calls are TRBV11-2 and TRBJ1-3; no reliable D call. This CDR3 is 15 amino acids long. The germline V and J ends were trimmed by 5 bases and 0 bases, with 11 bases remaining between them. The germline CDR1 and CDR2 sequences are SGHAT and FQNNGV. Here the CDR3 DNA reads TGTGCCAGCAGCGGTCCGCTTACCTCTGGAAACACCATATATTTT. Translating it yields CASSGPLTSGNTIYF. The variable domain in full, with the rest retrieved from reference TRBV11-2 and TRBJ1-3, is EAGVAQSPRYKIIEKRQSVAFWCNPISGHATLYWYQQILGQGPKLLIQFQNNGVVDDSQLPKDRFSAERLKGVDSTLKIQPAKLEDSAVYLCASSGPLTSGNTIYFGEGSWLTVV.

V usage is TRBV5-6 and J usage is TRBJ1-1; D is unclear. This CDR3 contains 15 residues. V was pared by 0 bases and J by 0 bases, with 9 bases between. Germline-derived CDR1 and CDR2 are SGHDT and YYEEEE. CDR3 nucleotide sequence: TGTGCCAGCAGCTTGGCGGTGGGATTGAACACTGAAGCTTTCTTT. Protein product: CASSLAVGLNTEAFF.

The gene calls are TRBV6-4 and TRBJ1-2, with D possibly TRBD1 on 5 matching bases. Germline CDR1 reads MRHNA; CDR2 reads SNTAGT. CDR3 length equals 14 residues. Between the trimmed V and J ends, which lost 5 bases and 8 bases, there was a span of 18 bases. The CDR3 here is CASSKSGGFTGYTF. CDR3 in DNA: TGTGCCAGCAGTAAATCCGGGGGATTCACCGGCTACACCTTC.

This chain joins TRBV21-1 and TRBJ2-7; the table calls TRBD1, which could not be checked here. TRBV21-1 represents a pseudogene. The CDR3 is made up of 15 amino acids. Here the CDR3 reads CASTQTLNDSYEQYF. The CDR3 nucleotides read TGTGCCAGCACCCAAACATTAAATGACAGCTACGAGCAGTACTTC.

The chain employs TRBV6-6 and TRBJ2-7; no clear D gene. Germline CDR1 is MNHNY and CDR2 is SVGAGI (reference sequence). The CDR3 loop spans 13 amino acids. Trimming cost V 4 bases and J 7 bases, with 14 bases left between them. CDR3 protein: CASSSPPMGEQYF. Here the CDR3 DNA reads TGTGCCAGCAGTTCGCCCCCTATGGGAGAGCAGTACTTC.

The CDR3 DNA sequence: TGCGCCAGCAGCCAAGTCGAGGGGCTCTTTGGAAACACCATATATTTT. Translation gives CASSQVEGLFGNTIYF. The chain is built from TRBV4-1 and TRBJ1-3, with TRBD1 as a possible D gene (5 bases). Between the trimmed V and J ends, which lost 1 base and 3 bases, there was a span of 13 bases. There are 16 residues in the CDR3. Per germline, CDR1 MGHRA and CDR2 YSYEKL.